This T cell receptor beta chain originates from a study of spatial heterogeneity in lung cancer. Study-wide context: Beta-chain sequences were consistently detected more often than alpha-chain sequences. TCR and UMI combinations that were unique each appeared, on average, more than ten times in raw reads.

Time point denoted: sample taken at primary tumor resection. The donor population consisted of 72 patients with untreated, early-stage non-small cell lung cancer. The study sequenced unsorted whole RNA from tumor, nontumor lung or frozen PBMC. There are many counts of this clonotype. The CDR3 has 14 amino acids. Germline assignment: CDR1 SGHTA and CDR2 FQGTGA. The V and J ends lost 2 bases and 3 bases respectively, with 7 bases between them. TCRdb re-derived calls from the 5' RACE reads in MiXCR, one entry per CDR3 protein. The sample includes about 38,000 distinct CDR3 sequences, 6.5% to 9% seen only once; the top ten take approximately 30%.

The chain combines TRBV7-3 with TRBJ2-2; D gene uncertain. This sequence was found in a male donor with early-stage non-small cell lung cancer. The source was PBMCs, collected at surgery. Here the CDR3 reads CASSLRVDTGELFF. As DNA, the CDR3 is TGTGCCAGCAGCTTACGCGTAGACACCGGGGAGCTGTTTTTT. Full variable domain (outside the CDR3, taken from reference TRBV7-3 and TRBJ2-2): GAGVSQTPSNKVTEKGKYVELRCDPISGHTALYWYRQSLGQGPEFLIYFQGTGAADDSGLPNDRFFAVRPEGSVSTLKIQRTERGDSAVYLCASSLRVDTGELFFGEGSRLTVL.